A single sample is the source of the 25 T cell receptor beta chains below, sequenced in a study of blood T cell repertoires in COVID-19. Data came from immunoSEQ multiplex PCR; TCRdb stores just in-frame clones and leaves some out. The table records some 58,000 clones, 75% to 85% of them present only once. What was sequenced was peripheral blood. The receptor source for this set is a man over 45 with COVID-19, enrolled during active disease.

This chain connects TRBV5-8 to TRBJ2-6; no reliable D call. The germline V and J ends were trimmed by 4 bases and 1 base, with 9 bases remaining between them. From germline, CDR1 is SGHTS and CDR2 YDEGEE. This CDR3 is built from 15 residues. The CDR3 is CASSRTRSGANVLTF. The CDR3 DNA reads as TGTGCCAGCAGCCGTACCCGGTCTGGGGCCAACGTCCTGACTTTC.

This clone showed up just once. V usage is TRBV28 and J usage is TRBJ2-6; no firm D call. V gave up 1 base and J gave up 0 bases, with 7 bases separating them. The CDR3 has 16 residues. Germline V lookup: CDR1 MDHEN, CDR2 SYDVKM. DNA of the CDR3: TGTGCCAGCAGTTTATATAGCAGCTCTGGGGCCAACGTCCTGACTTTC. It is translated as CASSLYSSSGANVLTF.

The chain employs TRBV7-9 and TRBJ1-6; no clear D gene. The CDR3 totals 15 residues. Germline values: CDR1 SEHNR, CDR2 FQNEAQ (reference sequence). Between the trimmed V and J ends, which lost 1 base and 10 bases, there was a span of 14 bases. The CDR3 here is CASSLEEVLRSPLHF. The DNA for the CDR3 is TGTGCCAGCAGCTTAGAAGAGGTTCTCCGATCACCCCTCCACTTT.

This sequence joins TRBV19 and TRBJ2-7, with a possible D match to TRBD2 (6 bases). Per the germline V gene, CDR1 is LNHDA and CDR2 is SQIVND (reference sequence). Trimming took off 5 bases at V and 5 bases at J, with 13 bases between the two ends. The CDR3 loop spans 13 amino acids. The CDR3 region has the DNA TGTGCCAGTAGTCCCCCCGAGCGGGACGAGCAGTACTTC. This encodes CASSPPERDEQYF.

The chain has TRBV10-3 and TRBJ1-2; D is undetermined. V lost 2 bases and J lost 7, with 5 bases in between. The length of the CDR3 is 11 residues. CDR1 and CDR2 from the germline V gene are ENHRY and SYGVKD. In DNA, the CDR3 is TGTGCCATCAGTGAGGGCCCTGGCTACACCTTC. Its protein is CAISEGPGYTF.

With respect to this clone: Compared with germline, one end of the junction differs, possibly owing to a read error. The chain joins TRBV6-6 to TRBJ1-2; perhaps TRBD1 as D (6 bases). The CDR3 runs 15 residues. The germline V gene has CDR1 MNHNY and CDR2 SVGAGI (reference sequence). CDR3 sequence: CASSYSVGTYYGYTF. CDR3 coding DNA: TGTGCCAGCAGTTATAGCGTCGGGACATACTACGGCTACACCTTC.

This clone was recorded only once. The chain has TRBV19 and TRBJ2-5; TRBD2 matches at 10 bases. The length of the CDR3 is 16 residues. Per the germline V gene, CDR1 is LNHDA and CDR2 is SQIVND (reference sequence). V lost 3 bases and J lost 2; bases outside the gene matches: 6. CDR3 residues: CASSILLAGRQETQYF. The CDR3 DNA reads TGTGCCAGTAGTATTTTACTAGCGGGAAGACAAGAGACCCAGTACTTC.

The rearrangement links TRBV5-1 to TRBJ2-7; 9 positions agree with TRBD1. J gave up 5 bases and V 3 bases, and 9 bases lay outside the gene matches. The germline V gene has CDR1 SGHRS and CDR2 YFSETQ. The CDR3 runs 15 residues. CDR3 loop: CASSWGQGSANEQYF. The CDR3 DNA sequence: TGCGCCAGCAGCTGGGGACAGGGTTCGGCTAACGAGCAGTACTTC.

V gene TRBV9 combines with J gene TRBJ2-2, with TRBD2 matching over 9 bases. Losses at the gene ends were 0 bases for V and 6 bases for J; bases not matched to a gene: 9. The CDR3 runs to 17 residues. Germline CDR1 SGDLS, CDR2 YYNGEE. CDR3 loop: CASSVGGGGGRAGELFF. The CDR3, as DNA: TGTGCCAGCAGCGTAGGTGGAGGCGGCGGGAGGGCCGGGGAGCTGTTTTTT.

This chain joins TRBV6-6 and TRBJ1-3, with unresolved D. The V and J ends lost 0 bases and 0 bases respectively, with 6 bases between them. The CDR3 has 15 residues. Germline assignment: CDR1 MNHNY and CDR2 SVGAGI (reference sequence). The chain's CDR3 is CASSYSPVSGNTIYF. The CDR3 DNA reads TGTGCCAGCAGTTACTCGCCAGTCTCTGGAAACACCATATATTTT.

J is TRBJ2-7 and V is TRBV28, with 10 bases that match TRBD2. Losses at the gene ends were 6 bases for V and 4 bases for J; bases not matched to a gene: 15. Germline CDR1 MDHEN, CDR2 SYDVKM. The CDR3 is made up of 17 amino acids. The CDR3 is CASRPPGLAGEVYEQYF. The DNA of the CDR3 is TGTGCCAGCAGGCCCCCAGGGCTAGCGGGAGAGGTTTACGAGCAGTACTTC.

V and J are TRBV3-1 (or the pseudogene TRBV3-2) and TRBJ1-1, with D uncertain. The CDR3 is made up of 14 amino acids. The germline V gene has CDR1 LGHDT and CDR2 YNNKEL (reference sequence). The V end lost 4 bases, the J end lost 1 base, and 10 bases lay between the germline ends. DNA of the CDR3: TGTGCCAGCAGCCTCCATCAGGCGAACACTGAAGCTTTCTTT. It translates to CASSLHQANTEAFF.

J is TRBJ2-7 and V is TRBV28; 12 positions match TRBD2. There are 16 residues in the CDR3. The germline CDR1 and CDR2 sequences are MDHEN and SYDVKM. V trimming: 5 bases; J trimming: 3 bases; junction bases outside the gene matches: 8. The CDR3 sequence is CASSLWTSGTNYEQYF. The CDR3 DNA is TGTGCCAGCAGTCTGTGGACTAGCGGGACTAACTACGAGCAGTACTTC.

The CDR3 DNA sequence: TGTGCCAGCAGTACCTTGGCTGCCTCTGGAAACACCATATATTTT. This codes for CASSTLAASGNTIYF. The chain employs TRBV6-5 and TRBJ1-3; D is ambiguous. The CDR3 extends over 15 amino acids. Germline V gene lookup returns CDR1 MNHEY and CDR2 SVGAGI. Trimming shortened V by 5 bases and J by 0 bases, and 11 bases separated the two germline ends.

The rearrangement links TRBV27 to TRBJ1-2; D call uncertain. Trimming removed 6 bases at V and 7 bases at J, with 18 bases between. The CDR3 runs to 14 residues. Germline V gives CDR1 MNHEY, CDR2 SMNVEV (reference sequence). CDR3 sequence: CASSYGPLGGGYTF. The CDR3 nucleotides read TGTGCCAGCAGCTACGGGCCCCTGGGAGGTGGCTACACCTTC.

This chain connects TRBV19 to TRBJ1-2; D uncertain. Germline lookup yields CDR1 LNHDA and CDR2 SQIVND (reference sequence). Deletions cut 3 bases from V and 8 bases from J, with 13 bases between. CDR3 length: 13 residues. The CDR3 sequence is CASSIQYRGGYTF. The CDR3 DNA reads TGTGCCAGTAGTATTCAATATCGGGGAGGCTACACCTTC.

This chain uses TRBV6-1 with TRBJ2-1; a possible D gene is TRBD2 (6 bases). V lost 3 bases, J lost 7 bases, and 16 bases lay in between. Germline values: CDR1 MNHNS, CDR2 SASEGT. The CDR3 is 15 residues long. CDR3 sequence reads: CASSEGGPNQNEQFF. The CDR3 DNA reads as TGTGCCAGCAGTGAGGGAGGACCAAACCAAAATGAGCAGTTCTTC.

This clone occurred once. This chain links TRBV10-3 with TRBJ2-7, with TRBD1 matching over 9 bases. The V gene end was trimmed by 5 bases and the J gene end by 3 bases; junction bases not matched to a gene: 11. Germline V CDR1 and CDR2: ENHRY, SYGVKD. CDR3 length: 16 amino acids. The CDR3: CAISSLPRTGDYEQYF. CDR3 bases: TGTGCCATCAGTTCTCTTCCCAGGACAGGGGACTACGAGCAGTACTTC.

V is TRBV6-6 and J is TRBJ1-2; 10 bases agree with TRBD1. V lost 10 bases to trimming and J lost 6 bases; unmatched junction nucleotides: 8. Germline CDR1 and CDR2: MNHNY and SVGAGI (reference sequence). The CDR3 covers 13 residues. The CDR3 coding sequence is TGTGCCAACTCCCCGGGACAGGGGCATGGCTACACCTTC. Translation gives CANSPGQGHGYTF.

CDR3 sequence reads: CASSQMFSSGNTIYF. Written as DNA, the CDR3 is TGTGCCAGCAGCCAGATGTTTAGCTCTGGAAACACCATATATTTT. The V and J genes are TRBV14 and TRBJ1-3; D is unresolved. Looked up from germline, CDR1 is SGHDN and CDR2 is FVKESK. The CDR3 has 15 residues. V lost 3 bases and J lost 0, with 9 bases in between. The whole variable domain, filled in from reference TRBV14 and TRBJ1-3, reads EAGVTQFPSHSVIEKGQTVTLRCDPISGHDNLYWYRRVMGKEIKFLLHFVKESKQDESGMPNNRFLAERTGGTYSTLKVQPAELEDSGVYFCASSQMFSSGNTIYFGEGSWLTVV.

In this sample, this clone turned up a few times. The chain employs TRBV5-1 and TRBJ2-2; TRBD2 aligns across 12 bases. CDR1 and CDR2 (germline): SGHRS, YFSETQ. V lost 0 bases, J lost 7 bases, and 4 bases stayed unmatched. CDR3 length: 16 residues. In DNA, the CDR3 is TGCGCCAGCAGCTTGGGACTAGCGGGAGCCGTCGGGGAGCTGTTTTTT. Protein product: CASSLGLAGAVGELFF.

This chain links TRBV5-1 with TRBJ2-3, with 8 nucleotides matching TRBD2. V lost 1 base, J lost 2 bases, and 6 bases stayed unmatched. The CDR3 length is 16 residues. Germline loops: CDR1 SGHRS, CDR2 YFSETQ. The CDR3, as DNA: TGCGCCAGCAGCTTGAGGGGTAGCGGGACCACAGATACGCAGTATTTT. This gives the protein CASSLRGSGTTDTQYF.

J is TRBJ2-5 and V is TRBV6-5, with 7 nucleotides matching TRBD1. Per germline, CDR1 MNHEY and CDR2 SVGAGI. Losses at the gene ends were 5 bases for V and 4 bases for J; bases not matched to a gene: 7. This CDR3 is 14 amino acids long. The CDR3 DNA sequence: TGTGCCAGCAGTCCTCAGGGGGTAGGAGAGACCCAGTACTTC. Its protein product is CASSPQGVGETQYF.

This clone has more than one count but fewer than ten. This sequence joins TRBV7-9 and TRBJ1-6; perhaps TRBD1 as D (5 bases). V was shortened by 5 bases and J by 3 bases, with 17 bases between the two germline ends. Per germline, CDR1 SEHNR and CDR2 FQNEAQ (reference sequence). The CDR3 sequence is 17 residues long. The chain's CDR3 is CASSPVLRDFYNSPLHF. CDR3 nucleotide sequence: TGTGCCAGCAGCCCTGTTTTGCGGGACTTCTATAATTCACCCCTCCACTTT.

The genes are TRBV5-1 and TRBJ1-1, with 7 bases lining up with TRBD1. V gave up 4 bases and J gave up 4 bases; unmatched junction bases: 7. Germline CDR1 reads SGHRS; CDR2 reads YFSETQ. The CDR3 has 14 residues. CDR3 DNA: TGCGCCAGCAGCCGGGGACAGTCGCCCACTGAAGCTTTCTTT. Translation gives CASSRGQSPTEAFF.